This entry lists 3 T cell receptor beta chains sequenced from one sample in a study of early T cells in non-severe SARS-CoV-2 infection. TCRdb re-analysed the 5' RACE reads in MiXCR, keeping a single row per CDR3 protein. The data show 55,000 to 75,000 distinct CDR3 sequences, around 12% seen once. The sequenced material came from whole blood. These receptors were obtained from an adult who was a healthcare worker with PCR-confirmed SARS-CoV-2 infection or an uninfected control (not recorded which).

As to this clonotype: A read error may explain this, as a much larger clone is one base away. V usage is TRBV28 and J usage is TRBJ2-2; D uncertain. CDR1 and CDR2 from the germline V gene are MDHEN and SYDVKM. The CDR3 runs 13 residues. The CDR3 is CVSSLSRTGELFF. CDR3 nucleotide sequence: TGTGTCAGCAGTTTATCCCGGACCGGGGAGCTGTTTTTT. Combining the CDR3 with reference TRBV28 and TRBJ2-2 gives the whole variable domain DVKVTQSSRYLVKRTGEKVFLECVQDMDHENMFWYRQDPGLGLRLIYFSYDVKMKEKGDIPEGYSVSREKKERFSLILESASTNQTSMYLCVSSLSRTGELFFGEGSRLTVL.

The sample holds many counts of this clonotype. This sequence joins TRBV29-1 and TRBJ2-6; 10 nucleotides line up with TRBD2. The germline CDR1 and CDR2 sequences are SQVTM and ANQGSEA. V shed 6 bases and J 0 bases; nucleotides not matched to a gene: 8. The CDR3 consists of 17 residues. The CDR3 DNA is TGCAGCGTCCAGGGGACTAGCGCAAGCTCTGGGGCCAACGTCCTGACTTTC. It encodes CSVQGTSASSGANVLTF. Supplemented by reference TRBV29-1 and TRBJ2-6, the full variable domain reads SAVISQKPSRDICQRGTSLTIQCQVDSQVTMMFWYRQQPGQSLTLIATANQGSEATYESGFVIDKFPISRPNLTFSTLTVSNMSPEDSSIYLCSVQGTSASSGANVLTFGAGSRLTVL.

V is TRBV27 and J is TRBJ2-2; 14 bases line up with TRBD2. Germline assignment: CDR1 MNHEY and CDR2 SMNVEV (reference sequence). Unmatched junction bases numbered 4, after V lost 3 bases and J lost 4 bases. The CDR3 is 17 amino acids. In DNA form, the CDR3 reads TGTGCCAGCAGTTTCTTGACTAGCGGGAGGGCCACCGGGGAGCTGTTTTTT. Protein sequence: CASSFLTSGRATGELFF.